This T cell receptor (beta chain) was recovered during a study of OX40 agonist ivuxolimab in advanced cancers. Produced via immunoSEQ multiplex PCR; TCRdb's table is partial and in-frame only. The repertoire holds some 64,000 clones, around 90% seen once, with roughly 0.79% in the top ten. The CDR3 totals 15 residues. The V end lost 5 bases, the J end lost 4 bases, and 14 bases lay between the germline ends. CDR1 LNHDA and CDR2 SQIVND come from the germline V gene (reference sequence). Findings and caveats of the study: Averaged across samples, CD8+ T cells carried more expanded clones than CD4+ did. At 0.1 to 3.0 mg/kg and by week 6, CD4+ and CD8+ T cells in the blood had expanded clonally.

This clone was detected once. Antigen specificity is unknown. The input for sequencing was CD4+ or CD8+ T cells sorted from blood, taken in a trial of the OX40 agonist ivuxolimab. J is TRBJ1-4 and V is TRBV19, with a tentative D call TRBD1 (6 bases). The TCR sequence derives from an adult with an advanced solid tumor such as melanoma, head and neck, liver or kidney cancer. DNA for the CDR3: TGTGCCAGTAGTCAAGGGGGAGCGGGTAATGAAAAACTGTTTTTT. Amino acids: CASSQGGAGNEKLFF.